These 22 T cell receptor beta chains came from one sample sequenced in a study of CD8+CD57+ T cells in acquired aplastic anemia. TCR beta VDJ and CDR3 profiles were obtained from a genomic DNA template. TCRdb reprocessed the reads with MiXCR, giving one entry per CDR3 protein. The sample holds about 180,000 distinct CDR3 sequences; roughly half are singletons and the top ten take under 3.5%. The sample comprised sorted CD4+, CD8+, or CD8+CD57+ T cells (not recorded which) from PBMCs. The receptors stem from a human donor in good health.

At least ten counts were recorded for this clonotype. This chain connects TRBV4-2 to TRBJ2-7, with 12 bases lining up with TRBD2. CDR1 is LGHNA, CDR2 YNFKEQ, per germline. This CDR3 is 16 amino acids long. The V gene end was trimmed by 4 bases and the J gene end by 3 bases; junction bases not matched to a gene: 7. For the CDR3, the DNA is TGTGCCAGCAGCCGAGCTGTGACTAGCGGGAGCTACGAGCAGTACTTC. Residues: CASSRAVTSGSYEQYF.

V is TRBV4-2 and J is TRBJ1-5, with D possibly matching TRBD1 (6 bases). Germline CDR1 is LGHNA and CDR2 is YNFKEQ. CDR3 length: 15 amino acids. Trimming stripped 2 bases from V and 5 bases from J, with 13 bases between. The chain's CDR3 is CASSQIAQGDQPQHF. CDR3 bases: TGTGCCAGCAGCCAAATCGCACAGGGCGATCAGCCCCAGCATTTT.

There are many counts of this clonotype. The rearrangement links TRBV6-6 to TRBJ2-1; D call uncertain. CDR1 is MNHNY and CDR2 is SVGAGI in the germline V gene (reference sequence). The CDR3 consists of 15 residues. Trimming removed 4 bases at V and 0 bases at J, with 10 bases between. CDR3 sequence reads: CASSLAARSYNEQFF. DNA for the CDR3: TGTGCCAGCAGTTTGGCTGCACGCTCCTACAATGAGCAGTTCTTC.

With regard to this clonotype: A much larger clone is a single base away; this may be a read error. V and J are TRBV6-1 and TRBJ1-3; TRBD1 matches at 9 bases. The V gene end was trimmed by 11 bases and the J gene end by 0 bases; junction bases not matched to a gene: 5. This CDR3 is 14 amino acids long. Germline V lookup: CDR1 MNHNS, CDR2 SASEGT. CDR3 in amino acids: CACGDRVSGNTIYF. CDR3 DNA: TGTGCCTGCGGGGACAGGGTCTCTGGAAACACCATATATTTT.

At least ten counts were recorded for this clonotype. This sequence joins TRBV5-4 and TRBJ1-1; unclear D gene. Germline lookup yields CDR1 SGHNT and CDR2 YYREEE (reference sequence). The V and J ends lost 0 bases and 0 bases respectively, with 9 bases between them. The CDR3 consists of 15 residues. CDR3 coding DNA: TGTGCCAGCAGCTTGGATATTAGCATGAACACTGAAGCTTTCTTT. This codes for CASSLDISMNTEAFF.

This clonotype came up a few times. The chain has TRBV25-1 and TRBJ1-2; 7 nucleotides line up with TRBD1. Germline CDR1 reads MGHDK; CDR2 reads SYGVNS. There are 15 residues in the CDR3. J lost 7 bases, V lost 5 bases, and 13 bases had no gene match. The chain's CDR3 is CASSPWTGGLVGYTF. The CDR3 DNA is TGTGCCAGCAGTCCATGGACAGGAGGCTTAGTTGGCTACACCTTC.

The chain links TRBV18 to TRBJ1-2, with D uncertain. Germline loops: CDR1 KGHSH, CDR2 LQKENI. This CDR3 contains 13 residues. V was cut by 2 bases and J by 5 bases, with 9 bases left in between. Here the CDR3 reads CASSPGQDYGYTF. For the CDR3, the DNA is TGTGCCAGCTCACCAGGGCAGGATTATGGCTACACCTTC.

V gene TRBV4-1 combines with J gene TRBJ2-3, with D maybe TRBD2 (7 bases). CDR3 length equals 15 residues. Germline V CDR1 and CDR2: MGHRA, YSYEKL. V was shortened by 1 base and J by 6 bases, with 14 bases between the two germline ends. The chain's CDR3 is CASSQASAGADTQYF. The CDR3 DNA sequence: TGCGCCAGCAGCCAAGCGTCGGCGGGGGCGGATACGCAGTATTTT.

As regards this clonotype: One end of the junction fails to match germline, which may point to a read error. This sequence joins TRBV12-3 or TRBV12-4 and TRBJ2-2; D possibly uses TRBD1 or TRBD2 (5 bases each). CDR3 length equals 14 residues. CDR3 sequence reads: CASRLEGPAGELFF. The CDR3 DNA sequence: TGTGCCAGCAGATTAGAGGGGCCCGCCGGGGAGCTGTTTTTT.

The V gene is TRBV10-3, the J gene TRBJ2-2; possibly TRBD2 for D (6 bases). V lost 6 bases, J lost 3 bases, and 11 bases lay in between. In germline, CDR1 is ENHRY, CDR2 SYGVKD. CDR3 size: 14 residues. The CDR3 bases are TGTGCCATCAGAGGAGGGGCTGACACCGGGGAGCTGTTTTTT. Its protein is CAIRGGADTGELFF.

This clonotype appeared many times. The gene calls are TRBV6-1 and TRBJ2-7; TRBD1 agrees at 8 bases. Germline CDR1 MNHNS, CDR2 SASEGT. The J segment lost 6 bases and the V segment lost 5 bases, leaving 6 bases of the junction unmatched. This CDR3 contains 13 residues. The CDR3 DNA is TGTGCCAGCAGTCAGACAGGGGCTGTCGAGCAGTACTTC. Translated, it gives CASSQTGAVEQYF.

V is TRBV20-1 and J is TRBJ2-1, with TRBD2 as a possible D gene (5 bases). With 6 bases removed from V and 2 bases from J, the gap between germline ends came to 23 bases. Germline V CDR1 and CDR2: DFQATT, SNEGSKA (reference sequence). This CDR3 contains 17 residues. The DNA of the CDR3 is TGCAGTGCCTTACTACTAGGAGGCGGATTAGCCTACAATGAGCAGTTCTTC. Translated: CSALLLGGGLAYNEQFF.

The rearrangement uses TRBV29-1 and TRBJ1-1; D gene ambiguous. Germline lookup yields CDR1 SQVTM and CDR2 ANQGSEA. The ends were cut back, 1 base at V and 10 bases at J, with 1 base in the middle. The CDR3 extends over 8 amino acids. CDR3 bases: TGCAGCGTTGAAGGAGCTTTCTTT. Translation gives CSVEGAFF.

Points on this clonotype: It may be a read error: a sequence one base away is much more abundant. CDR3 in DNA: TGTGCCAGCAGTCAAACCGGGACAGTGTTGTCTAACTATGGCTACACCTTC. This codes for CASSQTGTVLSNYGYTF. The chain recombines TRBV13 with TRBJ1-2; 7 bases fit TRBD1. This CDR3 has 17 amino acids. Germline V gene data show CDR1 as PRHDT and CDR2 as FYEKMQ (reference sequence). V trimming: 6 bases; J trimming: 0 bases; junction bases outside the gene matches: 13. The full variable domain, rest sourced from reference TRBV13 and TRBJ1-2, is AAGVIQSPRHLIKEKRETATLKCYPIPRHDTVYWYQQGPGQDPQFLISFYEKMQSDKGSIPDRFSAQQFSDYHSELNMSSLELGDSALYFCASSQTGTVLSNYGYTFGSGTRLTVV.

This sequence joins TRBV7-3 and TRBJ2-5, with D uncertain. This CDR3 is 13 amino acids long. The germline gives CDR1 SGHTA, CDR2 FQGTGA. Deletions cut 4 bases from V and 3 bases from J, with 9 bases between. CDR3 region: CASSYGPEETQYF. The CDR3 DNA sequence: TGTGCCAGCAGCTACGGGCCCGAAGAGACCCAGTACTTC.

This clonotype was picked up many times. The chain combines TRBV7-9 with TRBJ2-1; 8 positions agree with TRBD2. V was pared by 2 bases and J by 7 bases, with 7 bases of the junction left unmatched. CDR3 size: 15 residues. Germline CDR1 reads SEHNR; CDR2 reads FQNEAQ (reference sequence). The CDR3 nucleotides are TGTGCCAGCAGCTTAAAAGCGGGAGTAGGTAATGAGCAGTTCTTC. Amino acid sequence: CASSLKAGVGNEQFF.

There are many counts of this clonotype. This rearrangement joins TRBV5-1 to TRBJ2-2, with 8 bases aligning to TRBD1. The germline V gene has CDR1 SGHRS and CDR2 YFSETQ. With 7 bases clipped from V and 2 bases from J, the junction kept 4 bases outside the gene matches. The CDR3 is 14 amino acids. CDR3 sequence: CASRTGSNTGELFF. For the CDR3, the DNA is TGCGCCAGCCGGACAGGGAGCAACACCGGGGAGCTGTTTTTT.

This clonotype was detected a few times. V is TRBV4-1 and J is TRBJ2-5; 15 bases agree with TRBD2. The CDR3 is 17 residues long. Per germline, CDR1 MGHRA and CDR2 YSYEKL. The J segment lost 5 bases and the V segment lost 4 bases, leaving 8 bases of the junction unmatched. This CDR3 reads CASSRGLAGGPQETQYF. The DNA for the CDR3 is TGCGCCAGCAGCCGCGGACTAGCGGGAGGGCCACAGGAGACCCAGTACTTC.

Written as DNA, the CDR3 is TGTGCCAGCAGGACGCGGGAGGGCCTGGGAGAGACCCAGTACTTC. It codes for CASRTREGLGETQYF. The V gene is TRBV27, the J gene TRBJ2-5, with 9 positions matching TRBD2. Trimming at V came to 6 bases and at J to 4 bases, leaving 9 bases not matched to a gene. The CDR3 totals 15 residues. The germline gives CDR1 MNHEY, CDR2 SMNVEV (reference sequence).

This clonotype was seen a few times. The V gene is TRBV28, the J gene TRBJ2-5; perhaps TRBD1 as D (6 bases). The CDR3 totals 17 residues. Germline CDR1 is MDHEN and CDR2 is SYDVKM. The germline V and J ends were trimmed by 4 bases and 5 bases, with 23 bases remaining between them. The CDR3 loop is CASSYLTGTHALETQYF. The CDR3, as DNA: TGTGCCAGCAGTTACTTGACCGGGACACACGCACTTGAGACCCAGTACTTC.

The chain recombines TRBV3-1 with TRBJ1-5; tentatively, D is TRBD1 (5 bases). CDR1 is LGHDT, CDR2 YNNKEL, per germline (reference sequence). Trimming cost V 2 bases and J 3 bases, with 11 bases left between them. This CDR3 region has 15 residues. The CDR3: CASSQHQGPNQPQHF. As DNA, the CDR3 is TGTGCCAGCAGCCAACATCAGGGCCCCAATCAGCCCCAGCATTTT.

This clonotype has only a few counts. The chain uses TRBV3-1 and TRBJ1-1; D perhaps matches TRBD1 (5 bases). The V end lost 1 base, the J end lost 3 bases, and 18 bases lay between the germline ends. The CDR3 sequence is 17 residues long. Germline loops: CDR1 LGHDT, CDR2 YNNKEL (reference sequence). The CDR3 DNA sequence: TGTGCCAGCAGCCAAGCCCTCGGAGGAGGGGAAGACACTGAAGCTTTCTTT. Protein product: CASSQALGGGEDTEAFF. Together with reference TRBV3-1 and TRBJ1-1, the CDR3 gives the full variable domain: DTAVSQTPKYLVTQMGNDKSIKCEQNLGHDTMYWYKQDSKKFLKIMFSYNNKELIINETVPNRFSPKSPDKAHLNLHINSLELGDSAVYFCASSQALGGGEDTEAFFGQGTRLTVV.